Below are 10 T cell receptor beta chains sequenced from a single sample in a study of blood T cell dynamics during melanoma immunotherapy. Profiled with immunoSEQ multiplex PCR; TCRdb holds only in-frame clones, not every one. The sample includes 10,000 to 12,000 clones, about 88% of them seen just once. Noted time point: week 3, after first cycle of checkpoint inhibitor. The starting material was blood, obtained from a patient treated with checkpoint blockade. Receptor source: a human donor with melanoma.

CDR3 sequence (DNA): TGTGCCTGGAACCCAGGGACAGCGACCGGGGAGCTGTTTTTT. Translation gives CAWNPGTATGELFF. The rearrangement links TRBV30 to TRBJ2-2; 7 nucleotides match TRBD1. The CDR3 contains 14 residues. V shed 4 bases, J shed 5 bases, and the junction held 7 bases outside the gene matches. Germline V gene lookup returns CDR1 GTSNPN and CDR2 SVGIG (reference sequence).

This clone was counted only a few times. The chain combines TRBV19 with TRBJ1-2; D call uncertain. Trimming left V 3 bases short and J 7 bases short, with 12 bases between. Per the germline V gene, CDR1 is LNHDA and CDR2 is SQIVND (reference sequence). This CDR3 has 13 amino acids. The CDR3 nucleotides are TGTGCCAGTAGTATGACCCCCAGCGTTGGCTACACCTTC. Encoded protein: CASSMTPSVGYTF.

This clone was observed once. The chain employs TRBV7-9 and TRBJ1-4; D ambiguous. V dropped 6 bases and J dropped 1 base, with 9 bases sitting between them. The V gene's germline CDR1 is SEHNR and CDR2 FQNEAQ (reference sequence). This CDR3 is built from 14 residues. DNA of the CDR3: TGTGCCAGCAGTCCGGGAAAAACTAATGAAAAACTGTTTTTT. Its protein is CASSPGKTNEKLFF.

The chain uses TRBV4-2 and TRBJ2-7, with D perhaps matching TRBD1 (5 bases). CDR3 length equals 13 residues. Trimming stripped 4 bases from V and 4 bases from J, with 11 bases between. Per germline, CDR1 LGHNA and CDR2 YNFKEQ. The CDR3 bases are TGTGCCAGCAGCCCGATAGGGGCTTACGAGCAGTACTTC. This codes for CASSPIGAYEQYF.

To note about this clone: The junction and the germline gene differ at one end; a read error may be behind it. The chain recombines TRBV11-2 with TRBJ2-2; no reliable D call. The germline V gene encodes CDR1 SGHAT and CDR2 FQNNGV. The CDR3 covers 13 residues. This chain's CDR3 is CASSLENNGELFF. DNA of the CDR3: TGTGCCAGCAGCTTAGAAAACAACGGGGAGCTGTTTTTT.

In nucleotides, the CDR3 is TGTGCCAGCAGCCAACTATACACCGGGGAGCTGTTTTTT. Amino acids: CASSQLYTGELFF. This sequence joins TRBV11-3 and TRBJ2-2; D unresolved. The CDR3 has 13 amino acids. Germline V gene lookup returns CDR1 SGHNT and CDR2 YENEEA. Trimming took off 5 bases at V and 3 bases at J, with 7 bases between the two ends.

The chain uses TRBV14 and TRBJ1-3; D unclear. Germline V gives CDR1 SGHDN, CDR2 FVKESK. V was clipped by 1 base and J by 0 bases, with 7 bases between them. The CDR3 consists of 15 residues. DNA of the CDR3: TGTGCCAGCAGCCAAGGGGCCCGCTCTGGAAACACCATATATTTT. This sequence encodes CASSQGARSGNTIYF.

The rearrangement uses TRBV6-5 and TRBJ1-1, with TRBD1 matching 8 bases. This CDR3 comprises 15 residues. CDR1 is MNHEY and CDR2 is SVGAGI in the germline V gene. The ends lost 2 bases at V and 0 bases at J; junction bases unmatched: 2. CDR3: CASSYRTGMNTEAFF. CDR3 nucleotides: TGTGCCAGCAGTTACCGGACAGGGATGAACACTGAAGCTTTCTTT.

The V and J genes are TRBV7-9 and TRBJ1-2; no clear D. With 2 bases removed from V and 8 bases from J, the gap between germline ends came to 18 bases. Germline CDR1 and CDR2: SEHNR and FQNEAQ (reference sequence). There are 15 residues in the CDR3. CDR3 amino acids: CASSLPSRETNGYTF. The CDR3 DNA sequence: TGTGCCAGCAGCTTACCGAGTCGGGAAACGAACGGCTACACCTTC.

Comments on this clone: The junction departs from germline at one end; a sequencing error may be responsible. The gene calls are TRBV7-7 and TRBJ2-2, with TRBD1 identical over 7 bases. CDR1 and CDR2 from the germline V gene are SSHAT and FNYEAQ (reference sequence). The CDR3 is 14 residues long. CDR3 nucleotides: TGTGCTAGCAAACAGGGGCCGGACACCGGGGAGCTGTTTTTT. It specifies CASKQGPDTGELFF.